This is a list of T cell receptor beta chains from one sample in a study of blood T cell repertoires in COVID-19. Measured with immunoSEQ multiplex PCR; TCRdb has only the in-frame clones, and not every one. The data show around 200,000 clones, under 90% seen once. Sequenced sample: peripheral blood. The receptors come from a man older than 75 with acute or convalescent COVID-19. Both conserved end residues are part of each CDR3. A D gene is named only where the DNA matches it firmly. The size entry is marked missing in some rows and otherwise reads once, few, many or a size class.

clone size	V gene	J gene	D gene	CDR3 DNA	CDR3 protein
.	TRBV29-1	TRBJ2-7	.	TGCAGCGTTCTAAAGAGGGACACCGGGGCCTACGAGCAGTACTTC	CSVLKRDTGAYEQYF
.	TRBV24-1	TRBJ2-5	.	TGTGCCACCAGTGATTTCAGGGGGGTACAAGAGACCCAGTACTTC	CATSDFRGVQETQYF
.	TRBV7-8	TRBJ2-2	TRBD2	TGTGCCAGCAGCTTCGGGGGGACCGGGGAGCTGTTTTTT	CASSFGGTGELFF
.	TRBV27	TRBJ2-1	.	TGTGCCAGCAGTTTTAACTATAATTCCTACAATGAGCAGTTCTTC	CASSFNYNSYNEQFF
.	TRBV7-9	TRBJ2-4	TRBD1	TGTGCCAGCAGCCCCGACAGGGAAACCAAAAACATTCAGTACTTC	CASSPDRETKNIQYF
.	TRBV29-1	TRBJ2-7	.	TGCAGCGTTGAGCGGAAACAGGGTAAATACGAGCAGTACTTC	CSVERKQGKYEQYF
.	TRBV6-2/TRBV6-3	TRBJ2-3	TRBD2	TGTGCCAGCAGTTACTCGACACTAGCGGGAGTCGGAGATACGCAGTATTTT	CASSYSTLAGVGDTQYF
.	TRBV6-2/TRBV6-3	TRBJ2-5	.	TGTGCCAGCAGTTCGCGGCAAGAGACCCAGTACTTC	CASSSRQETQYF
.	TRBV30	TRBJ1-5	TRBD1	TGTGCCTGGGGGACAGGGGGCGGCAATCAGCCCCAGCATTTT	CAWGTGGGNQPQHF
.	TRBV6-5	TRBJ1-2	.	TGTGCCAGCAGGACAGTCTATGGCTACACCTTC	CASRTVYGYTF
.	TRBV18	TRBJ1-5	.	TGTGCCAGCTCACGAGCGGACGGCAATCAGCCCCAGCATTTT	CASSRADGNQPQHF
.	TRBV27	TRBJ2-1	.	TGTGCCAGCAGCCTAACGGCCTTCGGGAACAATGAGCAGTTCTTC	CASSLTAFGNNEQFF
.	TRBV7-3	TRBJ2-3	.	TGTGCCAGCAGCCGAGGGGGGGCTGGCACAGATACGCAGTATTTT	CASSRGGAGTDTQYF
.	TRBV7-2	TRBJ2-5	TRBD2	TGTGCCAGCAGCTTATTGGGACTAACTCAAGAGACCCAGTACTTC	CASSLLGLTQETQYF
.	TRBV30	TRBJ2-7	.	TGTGCCTGGAGTCGGGGGTTAGGCGAGCAGTACTTC	CAWSRGLGEQYF
.	TRBV12-3/TRBV12-4	TRBJ2-7	.	TGTGCCAGCAGTATATCGACAGTAGACGAGCAGTACTTC	CASSISTVDEQYF
.	TRBV3-1/TRBV3-2	TRBJ2-4	.	TGTGCCAGCAGCCAAGATGAGGCGGGGACGGCCAAAAACATTCAGTACTTC	CASSQDEAGTAKNIQYF
.	TRBV30	TRBJ2-2	TRBD1	TGTGCCTGGGGGACAGCGAACACCGGGGAGCTGTTTTTT	CAWGTANTGELFF
.	TRBV19	TRBJ1-2	.	TGTGCCAGTAGTATAGGGGGCAGTTTTAACTATGGCTACACCTTC	CASSIGGSFNYGYTF
.	TRBV28	TRBJ1-3	.	TGTGCCAGCTTTGGACAACCCTCTGGAAACACCATATATTTT	CASFGQPSGNTIYF
.	TRBV5-6	TRBJ2-5	.	TGTGCCAGCAGCTTTAGGGCAGGTGGGGGCCTGGAGACCCAGTACTTC	CASSFRAGGGLETQYF
.	TRBV11-3	TRBJ2-5	TRBD1	TGTGCCAGCAGCTTAGGACCGGGACAGAGTGAAACCCAGTACTTC	CASSLGPGQSETQYF
.	TRBV29-1	TRBJ1-1	TRBD1	TGCAGCGCCCTAGACAGGGCCACTGAAGCTTTCTTT	CSALDRATEAFF
.	TRBV7-9	TRBJ2-1	.	TGTGCCAGCAGCTTAGTGGGAGGAGGGCGGGACAATGAGCAGTTCTTC	CASSLVGGGRDNEQFF
.	TRBV19	TRBJ1-3	.	TGTGCCAGTAGTATAGAGGGAACAGGCCTAAGCTCTGGAAACACCATATATTTT	CASSIEGTGLSSGNTIYF
few	TRBV30	TRBJ1-1	.	TGTGCCTGGAGGCCGGGGAACACTGAAGCTTTCTTT	CAWRPGNTEAFF
.	TRBV6-2/TRBV6-3	TRBJ2-2	TRBD1	TGTGCCAGCAGTTACAGACAGGGATCTTTCCCCGGGGAGCTGTTTTTT	CASSYRQGSFPGELFF
.	TRBV4-2	TRBJ2-1	TRBD2	TGTGCCAGCAGCCAAGATCGAGCGGGAGGCGGAAATGAGCAGTTCTTC	CASSQDRAGGGNEQFF
.	TRBV6-2/TRBV6-3	TRBJ2-5	.	TGTGCCAGCAGTTACTCCCCCTGGGCGACCCAGTACTTC	CASSYSPWATQYF
.	TRBV30	TRBJ2-3	TRBD2	TGTGCCTGGAGTGGGACTAGCGGGAGAACAGATACGCAGTATTTT	CAWSGTSGRTDTQYF
.	TRBV19	TRBJ2-1	.	TGTGCCAGTAGTAGGGAGATCAACCGGTACAATGAGCAGTTCTTC	CASSREINRYNEQFF
.	TRBV4-1	TRBJ2-3	TRBD2	TGCGCCAGCAGCCAAGATAGGACTAGCGGGACGACAGATACGCAGTATTTT	CASSQDRTSGTTDTQYF
few	TRBV6-5	TRBJ2-6	.	TGTGCCAGCAGTTACGGCAGGCTGGCTGGGGCCAACGTCCTGACTTTC	CASSYGRLAGANVLTF
few	TRBV13	TRBJ2-3	TRBD2	TGTGCCAGCAGCTTAATAGCGGGGATCACAGATACGCAGTATTTT	CASSLIAGITDTQYF
once	TRBV9	TRBJ2-1	TRBD2	TGTGCCAGCAGCTCACGCGGGAGGACTAGCGGGATTCCATATGAGCAGTTCTTC	CASSSRGRTSGIPYEQFF
.	TRBV27	TRBJ2-1	.	TGTGCCAGCAGCTTTGGAGCGTACAATGAGCAGTTCTTC	CASSFGAYNEQFF
.	TRBV9	TRBJ2-7	TRBD2	TGTGCCAGCAGCGCAGGACTAGCGGGGGACTCCTACGAGCAGTACTTC	CASSAGLAGDSYEQYF
.	TRBV19	TRBJ2-2	.	TGTGCCAGTAGCTCGCCCCCGGAGGCCGGGGAGCTGTTTTTT	CASSSPPEAGELFF
.	TRBV27	TRBJ2-7	.	TGTGCCAGCAGTTGGAACAGCGAGCAGTACTTC	CASSWNSEQYF
.	TRBV11-3	TRBJ2-1	TRBD2	TGTGCCAGTAGTGGCGGGAGGGATCACAATGAGCAGTTCTTC	CASSGGRDHNEQFF